In this sample, the clone carrying this T cell receptor beta chain turned up a few times. These data come from a study of blood T cells in healthy people across ages. Germline CDR1 DFQATT, CDR2 SNEGSKA (reference sequence). The V and J ends lost 0 bases and 4 bases, in that order; junction bases with no gene match: 10. This CDR3 spans 17 amino acids. Combining a sample-barcoded 5' primer with a J-beta primer mix, a second PCR ran for 7 to 11 cycles. One entry per CDR3 protein, called by TCRdb with MiXCR from the 5' RACE reads. The sample includes approximately 760,000 distinct CDR3 sequences, 25% of them seen just once. Separately, the same data were catalogued under a study of T cells of mothers and their children. From that report: Material was donated by three healthy Caucasian mothers and their six children.

This clonotype was obtained from a boy aged 5-17 years in good health. V usage is TRBV20-1 and J usage is TRBJ2-3; 10 bases are shared with TRBD2. Material: blood. For the CDR3, the DNA is TGCAGTGCTAGAGACCCTCGGGTAGCGGGGGGCTCAGATACGCAGTATTTT. It specifies CSARDPRVAGGSDTQYF.